Listed below are T cell receptor beta chains from one sample, sequenced in a study of Graves' ophthalmopathy and Graves' hyperthyroidism. TCRdb used MiXCR to reprocess the multiplex PCR reads, holding one entry per CDR3 protein. The data show approximately 700,000 distinct CDR3 sequences, with around 40% seen just once and 35% to 55% held by the top ten. The specimen was peripheral blood. These receptors were collected from an adult man with Graves' ophthalmopathy. Both conserved end residues are part of each CDR3. The D gene is left open where the match is weak. Only some rows state a clone size, as once, few, many or a class for expanded clones.

j_call | d_call | clone_size | v_call | cdr3_length | cdr3_nt | cdr3_aa
TRBJ1-4 | TRBD1 | many | TRBV29-1 | 13 | TGCAGCGTTTTGGGACAGGGAGGTGAAAAACTGTTTTTT | CSVLGQGGEKLFF
TRBJ1-1 | TRBD1 | . | TRBV9 | 13 | TGTGCCAGCAGCGTGACAGGGGCGAGTGAAGCTTACTTT | CASSVTGASEAYF
TRBJ2-7 | . | many | TRBV15 | 14 | TGTGCCACCAGCAGGGGGACGGACTCCTACGAGCAGTACTTC | CATSRGTDSYEQYF
TRBJ2-5 | . | . | TRBV5-1 | 15 | TGCGCCAGCAGCTCCGAGCGGAGTCGGGTAGAGACCCAGTACTTC | CASSSERSRVETQYF
TRBJ2-7 | . | . | TRBV12-3/TRBV12-4 | 13 | TGTGCCAGCAGTTTGCAGGAGGGCTACGAGCAGTACTTC | CASSLQEGYEQYF
TRBJ2-2 | TRBD2 | . | TRBV5-1 | 13 | TGCGCCAGCAAACTAGCGCACACCGGGGAGCTGTTTTTT | CASKLAHTGELFF
TRBJ2-7 | . | few | TRBV19 | 15 | TGTGCCAGCCAGGAGACGTCGGCTAGCTCCTACGAGCAGTACTTC | CASQETSASSYEQYF
TRBJ1-6 | . | once | TRBV10-3 | 15 | TGTGCCATCAGTTACCCCCGAGGAGAGCCCTCACCCCTCCACTTT | CAISYPRGEPSPLHF
TRBJ2-7 | . | few | TRBV12-3/TRBV12-4 | 15 | TGTGCCAGCAGTTTAGACGGGGAGTCTAACCGGGAGCAGTACTTC | CASSLDGESNREQYF
TRBJ1-2 | . | . | TRBV5-1 | 13 | TGCGCCAGCAGCTTGCCAGGGGATGGTGGCTACACCTTC | CASSLPGDGGYTF
TRBJ1-5 | . | once | TRBV5-5 | 13 | TGTGCCAGCAGCTCGGGGCGTAAAACGCCCCAGCATTTT | CASSSGRKTPQHF
TRBJ1-5 | . | . | TRBV6-2/TRBV6-3 | 13 | TGTGCCAGCAGTTATGAGTTCAGACAGCCCCAGCATTTT | CASSYEFRQPQHF
TRBJ1-2 | . | few | TRBV25-1 | 15 | TGTGCCAGCAGCTTCGACAGGCCCCCTAACTATGGCTACACCTTC | CASSFDRPPNYGYTF
TRBJ2-5 | . | few | TRBV7-2 | 14 | TGTGCCAGCAGCTTATCCGGGACCTGGGAGACCCAGTACTTC | CASSLSGTWETQYF
TRBJ1-2 | . | . | TRBV12-3/TRBV12-4 | 15 | TGTGCCAGCAGTTTCTTTCCAGGGCGCCCGGGAGGCTACACCTTC | CASSFFPGRPGGYTF
TRBJ1-3 | TRBD1 | . | TRBV7-6 | 16 | TGTGCCAGCAGCTTGGGACAGATGGTAACTGGAAACACCATATATTTT | CASSLGQMVTGNTIYF
TRBJ2-2 | TRBD2 | . | TRBV7-2 | 15 | TGTGCCAGCAGGCCCAGGACGGGGAGGGGCGGGGAGCTGTTTTTT | CASRPRTGRGGELFF
TRBJ1-5 | . | . | TRBV15 | 13 | TGTGCCACCAGCAAAAGGACTAGCGGTTACGAGCATTTT | CATSKRTSGYEHF
TRBJ2-5 | . | . | TRBV7-9 | 15 | TGTGCCAGCAGCCACCCAAACTCATTTCGAGAGACCCAGTACTTC | CASSHPNSFRETQYF
TRBJ2-7 | . | few | TRBV20-1 | 13 | TGCAGTGCTAGAGATCCCGAAAGGGACGAGCAGTACTTC | CSARDPERDEQYF
TRBJ2-5 | . | . | TRBV6-6 | 15 | TGTGCCAGCAGTCTGGCCGGGGGCCCAGAAGAGACCCAGTACTTC | CASSLAGGPEETQYF
TRBJ1-2 | . | . | TRBV10-3 | 15 | TGTGCCAGCAGTGACCCGACAGGCGACTTCTATGGCTACACCTTC | CASSDPTGDFYGYTF